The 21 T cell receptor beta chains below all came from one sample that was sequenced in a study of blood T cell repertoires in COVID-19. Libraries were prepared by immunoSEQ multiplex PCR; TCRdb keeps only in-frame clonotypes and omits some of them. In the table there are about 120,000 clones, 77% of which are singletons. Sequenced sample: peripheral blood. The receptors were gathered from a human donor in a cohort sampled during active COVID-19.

The CDR3 DNA reads as TGTGCCAGCAGTTTATGCGATAGCGGGAGTTGCCCTCCCGAGCAGTACTTC. This encodes CASSLCDSGSCPPEQYF. This chain connects TRBV28 to TRBJ2-7, with 9 bases matching TRBD2. Trimming at V came to 0 bases and at J to 6 bases, leaving 12 bases not matched to a gene. From germline, CDR1 is MDHEN and CDR2 SYDVKM. The CDR3 runs 17 residues.

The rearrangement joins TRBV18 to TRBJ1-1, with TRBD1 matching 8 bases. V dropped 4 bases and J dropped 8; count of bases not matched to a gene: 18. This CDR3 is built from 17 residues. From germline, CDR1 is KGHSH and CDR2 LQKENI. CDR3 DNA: TGTGCCAGCTCACGAATCCAGGGGGCGTCTCAAGGGAGGGAAGCTTTCTTT. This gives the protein CASSRIQGASQGREAFF.

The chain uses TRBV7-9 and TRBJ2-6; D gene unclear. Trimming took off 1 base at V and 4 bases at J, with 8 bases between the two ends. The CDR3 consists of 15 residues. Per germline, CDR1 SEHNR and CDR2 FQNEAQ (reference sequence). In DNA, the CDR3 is TGTGCCAGCAGCTTAGGCTTGGCCGGGGCCAACGTCCTGACTTTC. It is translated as CASSLGLAGANVLTF.

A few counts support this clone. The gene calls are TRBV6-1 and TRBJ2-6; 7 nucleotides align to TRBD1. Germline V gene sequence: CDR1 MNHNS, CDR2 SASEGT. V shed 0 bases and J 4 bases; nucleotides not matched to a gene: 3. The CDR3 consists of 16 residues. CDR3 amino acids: CASSEARGPGANVLTF. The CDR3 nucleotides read TGTGCCAGCAGTGAAGCAAGGGGGCCCGGGGCCAACGTCCTGACTTTC.

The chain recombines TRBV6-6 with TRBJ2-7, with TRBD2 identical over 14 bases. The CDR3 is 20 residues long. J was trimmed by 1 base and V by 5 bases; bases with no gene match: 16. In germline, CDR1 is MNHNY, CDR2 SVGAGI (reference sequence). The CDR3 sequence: CASSPMGTPGLAGESYEQYF. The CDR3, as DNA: TGTGCCAGCAGTCCTATGGGAACCCCGGGACTAGCGGGAGAGTCCTACGAGCAGTACTTC.

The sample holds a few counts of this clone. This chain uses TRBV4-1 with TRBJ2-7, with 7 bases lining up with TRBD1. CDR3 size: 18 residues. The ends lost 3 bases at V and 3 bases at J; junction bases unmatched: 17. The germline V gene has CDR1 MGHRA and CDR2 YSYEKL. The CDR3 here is CASSQETGWTDTLYEQYF. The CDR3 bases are TGCGCCAGCAGCCAGGAGACAGGGTGGACCGACACCCTCTACGAGCAGTACTTC.

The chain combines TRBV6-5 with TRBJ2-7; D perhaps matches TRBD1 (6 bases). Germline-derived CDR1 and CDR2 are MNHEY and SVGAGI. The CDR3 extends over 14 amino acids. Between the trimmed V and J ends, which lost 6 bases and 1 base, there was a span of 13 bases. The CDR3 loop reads CASRGHGLSYEQYF. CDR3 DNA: TGTGCCAGCAGGGGACACGGATTATCCTACGAGCAGTACTTC.

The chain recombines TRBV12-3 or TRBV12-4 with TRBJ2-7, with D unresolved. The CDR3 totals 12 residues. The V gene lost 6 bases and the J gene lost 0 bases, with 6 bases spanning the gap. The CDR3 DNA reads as TGTGCCAGCAGCTACAGCTCCTACGAGCAGTACTTC. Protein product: CASSYSSYEQYF.

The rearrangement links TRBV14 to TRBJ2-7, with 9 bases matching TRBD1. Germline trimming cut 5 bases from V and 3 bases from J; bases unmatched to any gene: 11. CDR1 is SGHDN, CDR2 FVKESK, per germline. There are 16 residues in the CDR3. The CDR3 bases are TGTGCCAGCAGCGGACCGGGACAGGGAGTTCTCTACGAGCAGTACTTC. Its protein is CASSGPGQGVLYEQYF.

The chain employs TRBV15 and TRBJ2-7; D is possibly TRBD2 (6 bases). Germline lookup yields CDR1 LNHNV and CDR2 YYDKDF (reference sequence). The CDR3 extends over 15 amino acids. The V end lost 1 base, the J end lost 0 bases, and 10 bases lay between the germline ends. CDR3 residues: CATSRAGVASYEQYF. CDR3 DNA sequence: TGTGCCACCAGCAGAGCGGGAGTTGCCTCCTACGAGCAGTACTTC.

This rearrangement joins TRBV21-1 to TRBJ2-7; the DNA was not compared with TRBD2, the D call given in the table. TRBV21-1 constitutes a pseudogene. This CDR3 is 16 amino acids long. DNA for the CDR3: TGTGCCAGCAGCTCATACGGGACTCCTAGCTCCTACGAGCAGTACTTC. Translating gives CASSSYGTPSSYEQYF.

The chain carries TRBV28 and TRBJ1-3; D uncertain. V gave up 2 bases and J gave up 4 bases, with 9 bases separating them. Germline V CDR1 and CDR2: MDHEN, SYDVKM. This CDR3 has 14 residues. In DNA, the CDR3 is TGTGCCAGCAGTTTAGCAGTATACGGAAACACCATATATTTT. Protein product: CASSLAVYGNTIYF.

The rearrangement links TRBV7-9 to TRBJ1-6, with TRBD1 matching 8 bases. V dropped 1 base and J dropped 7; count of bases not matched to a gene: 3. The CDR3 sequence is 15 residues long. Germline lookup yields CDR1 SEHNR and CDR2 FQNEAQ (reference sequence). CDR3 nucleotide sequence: TGTGCCAGCAGCTTAGATCGACAGGGGAATTCACCCCTCCACTTT. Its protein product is CASSLDRQGNSPLHF.

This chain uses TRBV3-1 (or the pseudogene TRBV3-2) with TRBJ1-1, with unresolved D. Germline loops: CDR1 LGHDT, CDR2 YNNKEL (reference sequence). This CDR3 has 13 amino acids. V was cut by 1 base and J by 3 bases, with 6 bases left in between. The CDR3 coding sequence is TGTGCCAGCAGCCAAGGCGGCCACACTGAAGCTTTCTTT. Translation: CASSQGGHTEAFF.

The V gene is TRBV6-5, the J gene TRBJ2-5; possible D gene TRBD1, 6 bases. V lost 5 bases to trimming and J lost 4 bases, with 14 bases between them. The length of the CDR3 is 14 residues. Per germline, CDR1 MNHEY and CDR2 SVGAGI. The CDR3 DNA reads TGTGCCAGCAGTCGAAGACAGGTTGGAGAGACCCAGTACTTC. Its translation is CASSRRQVGETQYF.

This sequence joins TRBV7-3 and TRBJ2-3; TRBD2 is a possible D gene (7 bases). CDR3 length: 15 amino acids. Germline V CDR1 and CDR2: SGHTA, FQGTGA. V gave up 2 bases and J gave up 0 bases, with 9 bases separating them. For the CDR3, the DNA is TGTGCCAGCAGCTTAGCGGGGGCTAGCACAGATACGCAGTATTTT. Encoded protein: CASSLAGASTDTQYF.

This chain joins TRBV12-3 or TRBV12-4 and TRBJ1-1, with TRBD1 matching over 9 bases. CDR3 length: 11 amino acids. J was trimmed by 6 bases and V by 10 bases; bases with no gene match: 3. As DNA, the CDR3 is TGTGCCACCCGACAGGGGGCTGAAGCTTTCTTT. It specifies CATRQGAEAFF.

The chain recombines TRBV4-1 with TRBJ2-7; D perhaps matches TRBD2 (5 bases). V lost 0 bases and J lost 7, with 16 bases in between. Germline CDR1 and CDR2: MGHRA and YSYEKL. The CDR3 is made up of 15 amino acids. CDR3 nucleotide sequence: TGCGCCAGCAGCCAAGACTGGGCTAGCCAAGGGGAGCAGTACTTC. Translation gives CASSQDWASQGEQYF.

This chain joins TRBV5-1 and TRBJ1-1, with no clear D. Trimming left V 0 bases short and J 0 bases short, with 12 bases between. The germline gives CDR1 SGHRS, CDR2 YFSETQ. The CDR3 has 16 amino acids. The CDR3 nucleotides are TGCGCCAGCAGCTTGGATGGCAGTACCATGAACACTGAAGCTTTCTTT. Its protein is CASSLDGSTMNTEAFF.

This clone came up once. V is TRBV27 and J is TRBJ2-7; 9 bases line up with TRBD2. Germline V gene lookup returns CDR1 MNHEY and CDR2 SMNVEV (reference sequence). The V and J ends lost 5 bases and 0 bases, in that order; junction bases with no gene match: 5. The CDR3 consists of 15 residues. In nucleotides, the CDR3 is TGTGCCAGCAGTGTGACTAGCGGAACCTCCTACGAGCAGTACTTC. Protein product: CASSVTSGTSYEQYF.

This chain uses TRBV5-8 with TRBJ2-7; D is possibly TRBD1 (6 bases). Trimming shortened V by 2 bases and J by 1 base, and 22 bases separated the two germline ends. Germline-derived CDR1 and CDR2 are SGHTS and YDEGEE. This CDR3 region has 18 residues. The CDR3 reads CASSFIRVTGRLSYEQYF. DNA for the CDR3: TGTGCCAGCAGCTTTATTCGCGTTACAGGGCGCCTTTCCTACGAGCAGTACTTC.